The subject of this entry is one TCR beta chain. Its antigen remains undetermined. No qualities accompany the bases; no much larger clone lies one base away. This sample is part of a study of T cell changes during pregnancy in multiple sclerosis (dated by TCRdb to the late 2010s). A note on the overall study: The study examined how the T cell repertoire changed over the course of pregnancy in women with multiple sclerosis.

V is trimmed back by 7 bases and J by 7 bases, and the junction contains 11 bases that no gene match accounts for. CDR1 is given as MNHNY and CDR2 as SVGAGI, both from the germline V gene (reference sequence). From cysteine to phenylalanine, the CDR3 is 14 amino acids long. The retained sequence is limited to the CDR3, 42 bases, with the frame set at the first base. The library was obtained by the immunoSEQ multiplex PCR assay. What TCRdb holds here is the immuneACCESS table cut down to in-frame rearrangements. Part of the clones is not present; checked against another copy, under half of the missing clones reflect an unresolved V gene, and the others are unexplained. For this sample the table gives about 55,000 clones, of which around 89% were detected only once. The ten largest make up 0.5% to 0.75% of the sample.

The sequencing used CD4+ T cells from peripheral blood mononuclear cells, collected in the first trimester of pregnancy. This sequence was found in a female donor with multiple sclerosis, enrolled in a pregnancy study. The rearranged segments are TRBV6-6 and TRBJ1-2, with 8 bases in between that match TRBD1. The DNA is TGTGCCAGCACCAACGGGCAGGGGGCAGGTGGCTACACCTTC. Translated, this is CASTNGQGAGGYTF.